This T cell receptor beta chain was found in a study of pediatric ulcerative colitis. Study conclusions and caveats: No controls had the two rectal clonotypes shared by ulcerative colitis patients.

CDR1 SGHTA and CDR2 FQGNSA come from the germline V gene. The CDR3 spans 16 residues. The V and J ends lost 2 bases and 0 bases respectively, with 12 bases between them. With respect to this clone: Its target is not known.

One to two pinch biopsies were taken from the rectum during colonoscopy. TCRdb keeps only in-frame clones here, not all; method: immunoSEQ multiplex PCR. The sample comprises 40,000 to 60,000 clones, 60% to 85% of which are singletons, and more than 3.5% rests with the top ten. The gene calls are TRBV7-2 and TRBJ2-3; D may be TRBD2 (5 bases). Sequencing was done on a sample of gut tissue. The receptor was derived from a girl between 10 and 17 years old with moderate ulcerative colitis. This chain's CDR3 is CASSLYGDTSTDTQYF. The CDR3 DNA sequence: TGTGCCAGCAGCTTATACGGGGATACTAGCACAGATACGCAGTATTTT. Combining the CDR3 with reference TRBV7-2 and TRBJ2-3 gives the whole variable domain GAGVSQSPSNKVTEKGKDVELRCDPISGHTALYWYRQSLGQGLEFLIYFQGNSAPDKSGLPSDRFSAERTGGSVSTLTIQRTQQEDSAVYLCASSLYGDTSTDTQYFGPGTRLTVL.